In its sample, the clone carrying this T cell receptor (beta chain) was seen a few times. Its antigen is unidentified. The entry originates in a study of beta chain features in type 1 diabetes. Since all of the isolated RNA was reverse transcribed, expressed TCRB transcripts were what got sequenced. Using immunoSEQ multiplex PCR, the repertoire was profiled, and TCRdb retains in-frame clones only, with some absent. The table records hundreds of thousands of clones, around an eighth of them present only once. Findings of the study overall: In every one of the four CD4+ subsets, TCRB CDR3s were moderately but significantly shorter in Type 1 diabetes patients. A potential influence of HLA type upon TCRB rearrangement remained unresolved herein. Naive, central memory and Treg TCRB repertoires seemed to resemble each other more closely in patients than they did in healthy donors.

The trim removed 5 bases at V and 10 bases at J, leaving 8 bases unmatched. CDR1 MGHDK and CDR2 SYGVNS come from the germline V gene. The CDR3 extends over 15 amino acids. On average, the one heparinised blood draw given by each donor was roughly 100 mL. The clonotype was recovered from a young man with type 1 diabetes. The specimen sequenced was naive CD4+ T cells from blood. V usage is TRBV25-1 and J usage is TRBJ1-6; 10 nucleotides agree with TRBD1. This CDR3 reads CASSHSGTGESPLHF. The CDR3 DNA follows: TGTGCCAGCAGTCACTCCGGGACAGGGGAATCACCCCTCCACTTT.